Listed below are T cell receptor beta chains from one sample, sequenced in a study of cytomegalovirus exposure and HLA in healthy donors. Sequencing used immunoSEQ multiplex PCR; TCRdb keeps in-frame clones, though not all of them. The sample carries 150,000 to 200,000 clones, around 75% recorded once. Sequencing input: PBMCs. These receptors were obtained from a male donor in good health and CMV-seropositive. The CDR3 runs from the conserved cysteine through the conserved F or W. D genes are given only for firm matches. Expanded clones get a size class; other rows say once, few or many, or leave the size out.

DNA: TGTGCCAGCAGTGAAGAGGGTTTGAACACTGAAGCTTTCTTT
CDR3: CASSEEGLNTEAFF
D: -
V: TRBV6-5
J: TRBJ1-1
size: -

DNA: TGTGCCAGCAGCTTGGGTCTAGCGGGGACCACAGATACGCAGTATTTT
CDR3: CASSLGLAGTTDTQYF
D: TRBD2
V: TRBV7-9
J: TRBJ2-3
size: -

DNA: TGTGCCAGTACCCTTAGCGGGAGGGGATCCTCCACCAATGAGCAGTTCTTC
CDR3: CASTLSGRGSSTNEQFF
D: TRBD2
V: TRBV11-2
J: TRBJ2-1
size: -

DNA: TGTGCCAGCAGAAGGGGGAGAGAATACAATGAGCAGTTCTTC
CDR3: CASRRGREYNEQFF
D: -
V: TRBV28
J: TRBJ2-1
size: -

DNA: TGTGCCAGCAGTGTGTCGGGATATATTAATGAAAAACTGTTTTTT
CDR3: CASSVSGYINEKLFF
D: -
V: TRBV2
J: TRBJ1-4
size: few

DNA: TGTGCCAGCAGTGATGGCCAGGGGAACACTGAAGCTTTCTTT
CDR3: CASSDGQGNTEAFF
D: -
V: TRBV2
J: TRBJ1-1
size: -

DNA: TGTGCCAGCAGCTTATTTCTCTTGAACACCGGGGAGCTGTTTTTT
CDR3: CASSLFLLNTGELFF
D: -
V: TRBV7-9
J: TRBJ2-2
size: -

DNA: TGTGCCAGCAGTTTACTAGCGGGAGGGTCCGGGGAGCTGTTTTTT
CDR3: CASSLLAGGSGELFF
D: TRBD2
V: TRBV27
J: TRBJ2-2
size: -

DNA: TGCAGCGTACGGACTGGCACAGATACGCAGTATTTT
CDR3: CSVRTGTDTQYF
D: -
V: TRBV29-1
J: TRBJ2-3
size: -

DNA: TGTGCCATCGGAGCGGGAGTAGAGGAGACCCAGTACTTC
CDR3: CAIGAGVEETQYF
D: TRBD2
V: TRBV10-3
J: TRBJ2-5
size: -

DNA: TGTGCCAGCAGCCAAGAATGGGACACCTACGAGCAGTACTTC
CDR3: CASSQEWDTYEQYF
D: -
V: TRBV14
J: TRBJ2-7
size: -

DNA: TGTGCCAGCAGCCCCGGGGGGTATGGCAATGAGCAGTTCTTC
CDR3: CASSPGGYGNEQFF
D: TRBD2
V: TRBV6-5
J: TRBJ2-1
size: -

DNA: TGTGCCAGCAGTGAGGGCAGGGTTGTCAATCAGCCCCAGCATTTT
CDR3: CASSEGRVVNQPQHF
D: -
V: TRBV2
J: TRBJ1-5
size: -

DNA: TGTGCCAGCAGGTTAAGCGTCGCCGGGGAGCTGTTTTTT
CDR3: CASRLSVAGELFF
D: -
V: TRBV7-9
J: TRBJ2-2
size: -

DNA: TGTGCCAGTAGAGACAGGGGGACTAATGAAAAACTGTTTTTT
CDR3: CASRDRGTNEKLFF
D: TRBD1
V: TRBV19
J: TRBJ1-4
size: few

DNA: TGTGCCAGCAGTGTTCTAGCGGGAGGGCCCTCAGATACGCAGTATTTT
CDR3: CASSVLAGGPSDTQYF
D: TRBD2
V: TRBV6-1
J: TRBJ2-3
size: -

DNA: TGTGCCAGCAGCTTCCCGGGGGAGGATGGGGAACCCCAGCATTTT
CDR3: CASSFPGEDGEPQHF
D: -
V: TRBV11-3
J: TRBJ1-5
size: -

DNA: TGTGCCAGCAGTCTCCTTATGCCGGGACAGGGCGCGCGGACTGAAGCTTTCTTT
CDR3: CASSLLMPGQGARTEAFF
D: TRBD1
V: TRBV28
J: TRBJ1-1
size: few

DNA: TGTGCCAGCAGCCAAGGGTTGGCGGGATATGGCTACACCTTC
CDR3: CASSQGLAGYGYTF
D: -
V: TRBV14
J: TRBJ1-2
size: -

DNA: TGCGCCAGCAGACGGGAAGCAACTAATGAAAAACTGTTTTTT
CDR3: CASRREATNEKLFF
D: -
V: TRBV5-1
J: TRBJ1-4
size: -

DNA: TGTGCCACCTCCCGAGACAGTCCCTACGAGCAGTACTTC
CDR3: CATSRDSPYEQYF
D: -
V: TRBV28
J: TRBJ2-7
size: -

DNA: TGTGCCAGCAGCGGGGTGGGGCGGGAGCAGTACTTC
CDR3: CASSGVGREQYF
D: -
V: TRBV13
J: TRBJ2-7
size: -

DNA: TGTGCCAGCTCACCTGGAGACACCATATATTTT
CDR3: CASSPGDTIYF
D: -
V: TRBV18
J: TRBJ1-3
size: -

DNA: TGTGCCAGCAGCGGGACAGGGTCTAACTATGGCTACACCTTC
CDR3: CASSGTGSNYGYTF
D: TRBD1
V: TRBV5-4
J: TRBJ1-2
size: once

DNA: TGTGCCAGCAAGTTGAGGGAGAGAAGTGAGCAGTTCTTC
CDR3: CASKLRERSEQFF
D: -
V: TRBV2
J: TRBJ2-1
size: once

DNA: TGTGCCAGCAGTTCCAGGTTACGTGGCTACACCTTC
CDR3: CASSSRLRGYTF
D: -
V: TRBV6-5
J: TRBJ1-2
size: -

DNA: TGTGCCAGCAGCAGGGGGGGCCAAGAGACCCAGTACTTC
CDR3: CASSRGGQETQYF
D: -
V: TRBV7-7
J: TRBJ2-5
size: -

DNA: TGCGCCAGCAGCTTGGACGGCGGGGGGACTGAAGCTTTCTTT
CDR3: CASSLDGGGTEAFF
D: -
V: TRBV5-1
J: TRBJ1-1
size: -

DNA: TGTGCCAGCAGCGTGAGAGGGTCCCCCTACAATGAGCAGTTCTTC
CDR3: CASSVRGSPYNEQFF
D: -
V: TRBV9
J: TRBJ2-1
size: few

DNA: TGTGCCAGCAGCTTAGCGGGGGGCGGCACAGATACGCAGTATTTT
CDR3: CASSLAGGGTDTQYF
D: -
V: TRBV11-3
J: TRBJ2-3
size: -

DNA: TGTGCCAGCAGCTTCGGGACAGGTAGGAGCGATGAGCAGTTCTTC
CDR3: CASSFGTGRSDEQFF
D: TRBD1
V: TRBV11-3
J: TRBJ2-1
size: -

DNA: TGTGCCAGCAGTTTTCGAAGCTATGACACAGATACGCAGTATTTT
CDR3: CASSFRSYDTDTQYF
D: -
V: TRBV6-6
J: TRBJ2-3
size: -

DNA: TGTGCCAGCAGCGGGGGACTAGCGGGATTTGAAGAGCAGTACTTC
CDR3: CASSGGLAGFEEQYF
D: TRBD2
V: TRBV5-6
J: TRBJ2-7
size: -

DNA: TGTGCCAGCACCCCCGTGCTAGAAAACACCGGGGAGCGGTTTTTT
CDR3: CASTPVLENTGERFF
D: -
V: TRBV11-2
J: TRBJ2-2
size: -

DNA: TGTGCCAGCAGTGACCTCCTAGCGGGGGGGGAAAATGAGCAGTTCTTC
CDR3: CASSDLLAGGENEQFF
D: TRBD2
V: TRBV6-1
J: TRBJ2-1
size: few

DNA: TGTGCCAGCAGTGAAGTAGGTAGGGGTGGCTACACCTTC
CDR3: CASSEVGRGGYTF
D: -
V: TRBV6-5
J: TRBJ1-2
size: -

DNA: TGTGCCAGCAGCTTAGGGTTGGGGGGTTTCGCTGAAGCTTTCTTT
CDR3: CASSLGLGGFAEAFF
D: -
V: TRBV7-2
J: TRBJ1-1
size: once

DNA: TGTGCCAGCAGTCCGGGGGGGGGCCGGGGGACTGAAGCTTTCTTT
CDR3: CASSPGGGRGTEAFF
D: -
V: TRBV27
J: TRBJ1-1
size: few

DNA: TGTGCCAGCAGTTACCAGACAGGGTTTTCAGATACGCAGTATTTT
CDR3: CASSYQTGFSDTQYF
D: TRBD1
V: TRBV6-6
J: TRBJ2-3
size: once

DNA: TGTGCCAGCTCACCAGATACCAGGGGGCCTGACGAAGCTTTCTTT
CDR3: CASSPDTRGPDEAFF
D: TRBD1
V: TRBV18
J: TRBJ1-1
size: -

DNA: TGTGCCAGCCGTTCGTACCAAGAGACCCAGTACTTC
CDR3: CASRSYQETQYF
D: -
V: TRBV2
J: TRBJ2-5
size: -

DNA: TGTGCCAGCAGTCTCGGACCGGCGGGCTATGGCTACACCTTC
CDR3: CASSLGPAGYGYTF
D: -
V: TRBV28
J: TRBJ1-2
size: -

DNA: TGTGCCAGCAGACCAGGGGGCGCGATTGAAAAACTGTTTTTT
CDR3: CASRPGGAIEKLFF
D: TRBD1
V: TRBV6-5
J: TRBJ1-4
size: -

DNA: TGTGCCAGCAGCCATCGGACTAGCGGGAGTGTTGATACGCAGTATTTT
CDR3: CASSHRTSGSVDTQYF
D: TRBD2
V: TRBV13
J: TRBJ2-3
size: few

DNA: TGTGCCAGCAGGTTGGACCGACAGGGAAGCGGGTATGGCTACACCTTC
CDR3: CASRLDRQGSGYGYTF
D: TRBD1
V: TRBV4-2
J: TRBJ1-2
size: -

DNA: TGTGCCACCAGCAGAGCGCGGAGTAGTACCTACAATGAGCAGTTCTTC
CDR3: CATSRARSSTYNEQFF
D: -
V: TRBV15
J: TRBJ2-1
size: -

DNA: TGCGCCAGCAGCTTGGAGCTGAACACCGGGGAGCTGTTTTTT
CDR3: CASSLELNTGELFF
D: -
V: TRBV5-1
J: TRBJ2-2
size: -

DNA: TGCGCCAGCAGTGAGGCGGGCAGCTATAATGAAAAACTGTTTTTT
CDR3: CASSEAGSYNEKLFF
D: -
V: TRBV10-1
J: TRBJ1-4
size: -

DNA: TGCAGTGCTCTCCGCAATGAGCAGTTCTTC
CDR3: CSALRNEQFF
D: -
V: TRBV20-1
J: TRBJ2-1
size: -

DNA: TGTGCCAGCAGCCAAGAAACCGGACAGCTCTATGGCTACACCTTC
CDR3: CASSQETGQLYGYTF
D: -
V: TRBV4-2
J: TRBJ1-2
size: -

DNA: TGTGCCAGCACCGATAGGGTTGGGGCTAGCGGGAGGAAGGTCTACGAGCAGTACTTC
CDR3: CASTDRVGASGRKVYEQYF
D: TRBD2
V: TRBV28
J: TRBJ2-7
size: -